This T cell receptor beta chain was sequenced for a study of blood T cell repertoires in COVID-19 (dated by TCRdb to about 2020). With regard to the full study: Samples from collaborators originated in the United States, Italy and Spain and spanned both the acute and convalescent phases of COVID-19. The material from the prospective study consisted of cDNA or gDNA derived from T cells, B-cell-depleted T cells, or PBMCs. The dataset comprised deeply sampled blood TCRbeta repertoires from subjects exposed to, actively infected with, or recovered from COVID-19. The repertoires were released in a freely available public database intended as a resource for research on the immune response to SARS-CoV-2. Samples came from the ongoing ImmuneRACE study (first 160 participants) plus 1,254 subjects from 6 global collaborators. Sample metadata almost always included a de-identified subject ID, COVID-19 status, age in years and sex. Where HLA class I and class II types were available, the types were taken from metadata supplied by the sample provider, not from assay-based typing. Points the paper makes about the study in general: The quantity of clinical and demographic metadata differed by source and by participant and was supplied without curation.

TCRbeta CDR3 regions were amplified from genomic DNA using the immunoSEQ Assay, a bias-controlled multiplex PCR. Per the original workflow: Within the assay, amplification of reference gene primers was used to estimate how many nucleated cells each sample contained. Sequence reads were collapsed and filtered to measure the absolute abundance of every unique TCRbeta CDR3 rearrangement. For each sample, productive Simpson clonality was calculated as the square root of Simpson's diversity index across productive rearrangements. In TCRdb, the immuneACCESS table is reduced to in-frame sequences with V and J assigned. These tables do not hold every clone; where another copy was compared, an unresolved V gene accounts for under half, and the others remain unexplained. Clonal size and the V and J genes are those of that table, whereas D and trimming came from the DNA. In this sample the table shows approximately 280,000 clones, approximately 86% of which occur a single time. The ten largest clonotypes hold less than 3% of the sample.

Participants in the prospective study were aged about 18 to 90 years, lived in more than 20 United States geographic areas, and enrolled through a virtual design. Cohort assignment in the prospective study relied on participant-reported clinical history from a screening survey and a study questionnaire. Recovered participants in ImmuneRACE Cohort 3 were defined as having two consecutive negative NP/OP PCR tests, clearance from a healthcare professional, or resolution of symptoms. In the prospective study, mobile phlebotomists collected whole blood, serum and a nasopharyngeal or oropharyngeal swab from each participant. Participants in the prospective study had the option to provide additional blood draws and questionnaires over a roughly 2-month period. Blood samples from the prospective study were shipped frozen or at room temperature prior to DNA extraction. CDR1 is given as SNHLY and CDR2 as FYNNEI, both from the germline V gene. Inclusive of the bounding cysteine and phenylalanine, the CDR3 is 14 residues long. Only the CDR3 DNA stays, 42 bases, in frame from base 1. V sheds 6 bases and J sheds 4 bases, leaving 15 bases between their ends.

On this clone itself: There is no known antigen for this receptor. Base qualities are not provided; no much larger clone lies one nucleotide away.

The sample taken for sequencing was PBMCs or T cells enriched from blood (not recorded which). The TCR was taken from a woman aged 18-29 years who had recovered from COVID-19. The chain uses TRBV2 and TRBJ1-2, and the D gene may be TRBD1, 6 bases matching. The CDR3 loop reads CASSLTGFRYGYTF. The DNA reads TGTGCCAGCAGCCTCACAGGGTTTCGCTATGGCTACACCTTC.